The 2 T cell receptor beta chains in this list originate from one sample, sequenced in a study of Tregs in tolerant kidney transplant recipients. TCRdb keeps only in-frame clones here, not all; method: immunoSEQ multiplex PCR. The sample includes some 55,000 clones, around 85% of them seen just once. The specimen comprised Tregs from blood, sampled before the transplant. Receptors originate from a human donor who received a combined kidney and bone marrow transplant.

The chain employs TRBV5-4 and TRBJ2-6; perhaps D is TRBD1 or TRBD2 (5 bases each). The V gene's germline CDR1 is SGHNT and CDR2 YYREEE (reference sequence). Trimming stripped 1 base from V and 2 bases from J, with 7 bases between. CDR3 length equals 15 residues. CDR3 amino acids: CASSLRGAGANVLTF. The DNA for the CDR3 is TGTGCCAGCAGCTTGCGGGGCGCTGGGGCCAACGTCCTGACTTTC. The full variable domain, with the rest looked up from reference TRBV5-4 and TRBJ2-6, is ETGVTQSPTHLIKTRGQQVTLRCSSQSGHNTVSWYQQALGQGPQFIFQYYREEENGRGNFPPRFSGLQFPNYSSELNVNALELDDSALYLCASSLRGAGANVLTFGAGSRLTVL.

A remark on this clone: Sequence at one end of the junction differs from germline and may be a read error. The genes are TRBV9 and TRBJ1-4; D is unresolved. The CDR3 is 14 residues long. Germline V gives CDR1 SGDLS, CDR2 YYNGEE. As DNA, the CDR3 is TGTGCCAGCAGCGTAAGTGCAACTAATGAAAAACTGCTTTTT. Its protein product is CASSVSATNEKLLF. The complete variable domain, with remaining parts taken from reference TRBV9 and TRBJ1-4, reads DSGVTQTPKHLITATGQRVTLRCSPRSGDLSVYWYQQSLDQGLQFLIQYYNGEERAKGNILERFSAQQFPDLHSELNLSSLELGDSALYFCASSVSATNEKLLFGSGTQLSVL.